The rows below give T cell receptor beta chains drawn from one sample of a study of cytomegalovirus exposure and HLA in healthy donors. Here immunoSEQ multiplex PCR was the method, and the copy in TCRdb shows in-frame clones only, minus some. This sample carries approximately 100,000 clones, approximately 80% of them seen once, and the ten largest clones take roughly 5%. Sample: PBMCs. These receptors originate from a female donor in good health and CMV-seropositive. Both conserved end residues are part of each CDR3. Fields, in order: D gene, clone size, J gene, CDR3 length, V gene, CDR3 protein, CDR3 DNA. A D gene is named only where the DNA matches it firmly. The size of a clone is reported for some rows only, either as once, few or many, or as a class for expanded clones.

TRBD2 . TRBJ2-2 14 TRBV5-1 CASSRLAGNGELFF TGCGCCAGCAGCCGACTAGCGGGGAACGGGGAGCTGTTTTTT
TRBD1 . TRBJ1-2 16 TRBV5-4 CASSTGTGTAPGGYTF TGTGCCAGCAGCACCGGGACAGGCACCGCTCCGGGTGGCTACACCTTC
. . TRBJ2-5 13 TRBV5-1 CASSSALGETQYF TGCGCCAGCAGCTCTGCGTTGGGCGAGACCCAGTACTTC
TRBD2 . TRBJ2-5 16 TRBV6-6 CASSKISGIYQETQYF TGTGCCAGCAGTAAAATTAGCGGGATTTACCAAGAGACCCAGTACTTC
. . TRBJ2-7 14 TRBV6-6 CASMGSRPSYEQYF TGTGCCAGCATGGGCAGCAGACCCTCCTACGAGCAGTACTTC
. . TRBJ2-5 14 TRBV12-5 CASGFGHTQETQYF TGTGCTAGTGGTTTCGGACACACCCAAGAGACCCAGTACTTC
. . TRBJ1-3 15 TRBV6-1 CASSDFGGSGNTIYF TGTGCCAGCAGTGATTTCGGGGGATCTGGAAACACCATATATTTT
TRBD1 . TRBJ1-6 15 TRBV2 CASSEGGTGNSPLHF TGTGCCAGCAGTGAAGGGGGGACAGGAAATTCACCCCTCCACTTT
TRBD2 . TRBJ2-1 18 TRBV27 CASSTSGGTHSSYNEQFF TGTGCCAGCAGTACCAGCGGGGGGACACATAGCTCCTACAATGAGCAGTTCTTC
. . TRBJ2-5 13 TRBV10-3 CAISESREETQYF TGTGCCATCAGTGAGTCAAGGGAGGAGACCCAGTACTTC
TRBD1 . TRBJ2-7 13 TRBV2 CASRRGQSYEQYF TGTGCCAGCAGGAGGGGACAGTCCTACGAGCAGTACTTC
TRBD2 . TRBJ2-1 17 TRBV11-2 CASSFRASGGRNNEQFF TGTGCCAGCAGCTTTAGGGCCTCGGGGGGGCGGAACAATGAGCAGTTCTTC
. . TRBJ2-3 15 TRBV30 CAWSVGGSSTDTQYF TGTGCCTGGAGTGTAGGGGGATCTAGCACAGATACGCAGTATTTT
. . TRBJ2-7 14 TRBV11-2 CASSLVLGPGEQYF TGTGCCAGCAGCTTAGTATTAGGTCCGGGCGAGCAGTACTTC
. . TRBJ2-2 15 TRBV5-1 CASSLPQGNTGELFF TGCGCCAGCAGCCTACCACAGGGAAACACCGGGGAGCTGTTTTTT
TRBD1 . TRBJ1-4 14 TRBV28 CASRSGTGFEKLFF TGTGCCAGCCGCTCTGGGACAGGGTTTGAAAAACTGTTTTTT
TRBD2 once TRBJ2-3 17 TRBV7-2 CASSLKGFGGRADTQYF TGTGCCAGCAGCTTAAAGGGGTTCGGCGGGAGGGCAGATACGCAGTATTTT
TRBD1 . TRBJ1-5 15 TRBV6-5 CASSYSGGGHQPQHF TGTGCCAGCAGTTATTCGGGAGGGGGCCATCAGCCCCAGCATTTT
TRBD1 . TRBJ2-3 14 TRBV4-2 CASGGTGDLHTQYF TGTGCCAGCGGAGGGACAGGGGATTTACATACGCAGTATTTT
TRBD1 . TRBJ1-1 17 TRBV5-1 CASSIDYRGPMNTEAFF TGCGCCAGCAGCATCGATTACAGGGGGCCCATGAACACTGAAGCTTTCTTT
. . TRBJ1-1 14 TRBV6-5 CASSYLTPNTEAFF TGTGCCAGCAGTTACCTGACTCCGAACACTGAAGCTTTCTTT
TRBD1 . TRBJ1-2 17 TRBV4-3 CASSQETQGRISYGYTF TGCGCCAGCAGCCAAGAGACACAGGGGCGCATCTCCTATGGCTACACCTTC
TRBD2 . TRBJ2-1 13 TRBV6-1 CASKPGLAGEQFF TGTGCCAGCAAACCCGGACTAGCGGGGGAGCAGTTCTTC
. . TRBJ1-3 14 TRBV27 CASIQAPCGNTIYF TGTGCCAGCATTCAGGCGCCCTGTGGAAACACCATATATTTT
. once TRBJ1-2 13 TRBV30 CAWSVLISEGYTF TGTGCCTGGAGTGTACTGATTTCTGAGGGCTACACCTTC
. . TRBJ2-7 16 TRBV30 CAWSVGGASGVYEQYF TGTGCCTGGAGTGTGGGGGGCGCTAGCGGAGTTTACGAGCAGTACTTC
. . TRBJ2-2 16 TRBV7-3 CASSLMAGKVGGELFF TGTGCCAGCAGCTTAATGGCCGGGAAGGTTGGCGGGGAGCTGTTTTTT
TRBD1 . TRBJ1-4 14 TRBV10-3 CAISETTGAEKLFF TGTGCCATCAGTGAGACGACAGGGGCTGAAAAACTGTTTTTT
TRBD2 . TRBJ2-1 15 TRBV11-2 CASSTGTSGVYEQFF TGTGCCAGCAGCACCGGGACTAGCGGTGTTTATGAGCAGTTCTTC